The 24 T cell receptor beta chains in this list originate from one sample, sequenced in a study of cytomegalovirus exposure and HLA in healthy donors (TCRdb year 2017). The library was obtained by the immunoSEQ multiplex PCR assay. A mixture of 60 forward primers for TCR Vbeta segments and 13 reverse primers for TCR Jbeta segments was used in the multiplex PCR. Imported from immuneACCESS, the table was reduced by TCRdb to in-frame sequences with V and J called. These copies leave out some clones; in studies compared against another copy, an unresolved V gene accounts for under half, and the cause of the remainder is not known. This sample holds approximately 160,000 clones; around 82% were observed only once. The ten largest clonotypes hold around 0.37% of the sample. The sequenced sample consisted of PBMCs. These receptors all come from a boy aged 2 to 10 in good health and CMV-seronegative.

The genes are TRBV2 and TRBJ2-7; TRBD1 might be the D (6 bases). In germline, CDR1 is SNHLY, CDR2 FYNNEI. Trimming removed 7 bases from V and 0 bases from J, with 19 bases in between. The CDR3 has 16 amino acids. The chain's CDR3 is CASTLTAGTISYEQYF. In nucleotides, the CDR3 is TGTGCCAGCACTCTCACCGCCGGGACAATCTCCTACGAGCAGTACTTC.

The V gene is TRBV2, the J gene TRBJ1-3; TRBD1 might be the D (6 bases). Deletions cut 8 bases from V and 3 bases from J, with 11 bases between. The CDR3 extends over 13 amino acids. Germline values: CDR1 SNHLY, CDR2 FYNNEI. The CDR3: CASVGDIGNTIYF. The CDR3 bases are TGTGCCAGCGTCGGGGACATTGGAAACACCATATATTTT. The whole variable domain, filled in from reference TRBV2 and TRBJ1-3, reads EPEVTQTPSHQVTQMGQEVILRCVPISNHLYFYWYRQILGQKVEFLVSFYNNEISEKSEIFDDQFSVERPDGSNFTLKIRSTKLEDSAMYFCASVGDIGNTIYFGEGSWLTVV.

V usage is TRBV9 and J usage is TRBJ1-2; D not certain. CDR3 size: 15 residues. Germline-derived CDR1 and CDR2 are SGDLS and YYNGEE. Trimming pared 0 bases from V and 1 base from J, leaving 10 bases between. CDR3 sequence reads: CASSVGEGRNYGYTF. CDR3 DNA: TGTGCCAGCAGCGTAGGGGAGGGTCGTAACTATGGCTACACCTTC.

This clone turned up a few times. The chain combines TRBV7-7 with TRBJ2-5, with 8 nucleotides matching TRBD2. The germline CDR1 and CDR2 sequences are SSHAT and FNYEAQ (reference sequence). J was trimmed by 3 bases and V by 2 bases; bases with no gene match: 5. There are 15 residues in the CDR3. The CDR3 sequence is CASSLRLAGEETQYF. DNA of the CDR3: TGTGCCAGCAGCTTACGCCTAGCGGGTGAAGAGACCCAGTACTTC. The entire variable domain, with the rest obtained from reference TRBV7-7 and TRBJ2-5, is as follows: GAGVSQSPRYKVTKRGQDVTLRCDPISSHATLYWYQQALGQGPEFLTYFNYEAQPDKSGLPSDRFSAERPEGSISTLTIQRTEQRDSAMYRCASSLRLAGEETQYFGPGTRLLVL.

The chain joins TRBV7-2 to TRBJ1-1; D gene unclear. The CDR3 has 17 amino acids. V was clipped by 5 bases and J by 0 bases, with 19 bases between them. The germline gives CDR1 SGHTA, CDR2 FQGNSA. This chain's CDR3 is CASSRGSIHVMNTEAFF. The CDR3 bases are TGTGCCAGCAGCCGAGGGTCCATCCACGTTATGAACACTGAAGCTTTCTTT.

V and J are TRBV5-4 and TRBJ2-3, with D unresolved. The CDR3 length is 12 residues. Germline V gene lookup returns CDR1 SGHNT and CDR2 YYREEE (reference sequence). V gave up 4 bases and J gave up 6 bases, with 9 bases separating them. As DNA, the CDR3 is TGTGCCAGCAGCAACTTCCGGGATACGCAGTATTTT. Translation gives CASSNFRDTQYF.

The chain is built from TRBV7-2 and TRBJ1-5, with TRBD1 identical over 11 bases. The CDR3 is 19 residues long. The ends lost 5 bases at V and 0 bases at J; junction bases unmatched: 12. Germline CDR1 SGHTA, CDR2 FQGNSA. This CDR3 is CASSPSPGTGGPSNQPQHF. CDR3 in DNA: TGTGCCAGCAGCCCTAGTCCCGGGACAGGGGGTCCTAGCAATCAGCCCCAGCATTTT.

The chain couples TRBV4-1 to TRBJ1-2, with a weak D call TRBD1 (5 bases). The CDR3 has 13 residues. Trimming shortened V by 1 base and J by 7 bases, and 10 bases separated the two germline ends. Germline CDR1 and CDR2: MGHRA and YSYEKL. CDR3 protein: CASSQAPGFGYTF. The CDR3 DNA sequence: TGCGCCAGCAGCCAAGCCCCAGGGTTTGGCTACACCTTC.

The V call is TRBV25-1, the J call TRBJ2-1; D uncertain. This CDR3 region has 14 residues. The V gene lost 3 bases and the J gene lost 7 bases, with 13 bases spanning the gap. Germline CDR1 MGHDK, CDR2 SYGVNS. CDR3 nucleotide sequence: TGTGCCAGCAGTGATGACTGGGTCTTTAATGAGCAGTTCTTC. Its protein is CASSDDWVFNEQFF. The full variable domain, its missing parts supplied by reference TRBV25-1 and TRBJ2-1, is EADIYQTPRYLVIGTGKKITLECSQTMGHDKMYWYQQDPGMELHLIHYSYGVNSTEKGDLSSESTVSRIRTEHFPLTLESARPSHTSQYLCASSDDWVFNEQFFGPGTRLTVL.

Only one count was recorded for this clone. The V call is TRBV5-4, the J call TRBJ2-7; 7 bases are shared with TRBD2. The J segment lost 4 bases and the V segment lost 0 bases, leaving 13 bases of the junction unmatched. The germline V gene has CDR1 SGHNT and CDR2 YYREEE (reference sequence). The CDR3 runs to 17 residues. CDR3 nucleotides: TGTGCCAGCAGCTTGGCCTGGGGGACGGCTAGCGGTTACGAGCAGTACTTC. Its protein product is CASSLAWGTASGYEQYF.

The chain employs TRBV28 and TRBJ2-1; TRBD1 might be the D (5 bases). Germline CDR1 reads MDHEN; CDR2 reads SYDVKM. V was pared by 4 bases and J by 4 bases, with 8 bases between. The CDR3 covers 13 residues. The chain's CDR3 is CASSSTDYNEQFF. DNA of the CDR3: TGTGCCAGCAGTTCGACAGATTACAATGAGCAGTTCTTC.

CDR3 bases: TGTGCCAGCAGCTGGAAGATCAGGGGAGGGGAGCTGTTTTTT. Translated, it gives CASSWKIRGGELFF. The rearrangement links TRBV5-6 to TRBJ2-2; D might be TRBD1 (6 bases). Per the germline V gene, CDR1 is SGHDT and CDR2 is YYEEEE. The germline V and J ends were trimmed by 3 bases and 8 bases, with 14 bases remaining between them. The CDR3 contains 14 residues.

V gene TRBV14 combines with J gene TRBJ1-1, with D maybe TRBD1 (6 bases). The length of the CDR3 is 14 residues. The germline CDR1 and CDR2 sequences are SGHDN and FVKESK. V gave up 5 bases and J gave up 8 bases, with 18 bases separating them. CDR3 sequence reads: CASSVDRPLSEAFF. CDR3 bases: TGTGCCAGCAGCGTCGACAGGCCCCTTTCGGAAGCTTTCTTT.

The CDR3 reads CATSRDYGGYPTNTEAFF. The CDR3 region has the DNA TGTGCCACCAGCAGAGACTATGGGGGCTACCCTACGAACACTGAAGCTTTCTTT. The V and J genes are TRBV15 and TRBJ1-1; weak D call: TRBD1 (6 bases). This CDR3 spans 18 amino acids. The germline CDR1 and CDR2 sequences are LNHNV and YYDKDF (reference sequence). The V end lost 0 bases, the J end lost 1 base, and 18 bases lay between the germline ends.

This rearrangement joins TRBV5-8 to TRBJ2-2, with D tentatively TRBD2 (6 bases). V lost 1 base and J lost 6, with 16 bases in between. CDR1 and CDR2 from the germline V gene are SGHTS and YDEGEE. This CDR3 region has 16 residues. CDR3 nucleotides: TGTGCCAGCAGCTTGCTGGGGGGAGTCCGTGCCGGGGAGCTGTTTTTT. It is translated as CASSLLGGVRAGELFF. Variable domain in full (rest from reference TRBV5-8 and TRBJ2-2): EAGVTQSPTHLIKTRGQQATLRCSPISGHTSVYWYQQALGLGLQFLLWYDEGEERNRGNFPPRFSGRQFPNYSSELNVNALELEDSALYLCASSLLGGVRAGELFFGEGSRLTVL.

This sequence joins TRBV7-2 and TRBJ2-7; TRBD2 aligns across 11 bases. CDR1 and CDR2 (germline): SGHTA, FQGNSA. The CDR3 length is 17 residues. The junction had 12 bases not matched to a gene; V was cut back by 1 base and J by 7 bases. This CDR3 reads CASSLGTSGRFPREQYF. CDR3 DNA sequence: TGTGCCAGCAGCTTAGGTACTAGCGGGAGATTCCCTCGGGAGCAGTACTTC.

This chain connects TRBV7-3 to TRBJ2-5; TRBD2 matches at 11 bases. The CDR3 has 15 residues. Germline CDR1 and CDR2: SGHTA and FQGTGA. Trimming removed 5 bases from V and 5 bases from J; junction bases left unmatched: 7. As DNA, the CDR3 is TGTGCCAGCAGCCTCGGACTAGCGGGTGGGGAGACCCAGTACTTC. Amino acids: CASSLGLAGGETQYF.

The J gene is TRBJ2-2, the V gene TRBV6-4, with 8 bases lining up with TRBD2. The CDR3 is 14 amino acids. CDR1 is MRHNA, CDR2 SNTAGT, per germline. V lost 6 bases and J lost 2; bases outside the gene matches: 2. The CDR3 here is CASSTSGNTGELFF. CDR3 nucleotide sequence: TGTGCCAGCAGCACTAGCGGAAACACCGGGGAGCTGTTTTTT.

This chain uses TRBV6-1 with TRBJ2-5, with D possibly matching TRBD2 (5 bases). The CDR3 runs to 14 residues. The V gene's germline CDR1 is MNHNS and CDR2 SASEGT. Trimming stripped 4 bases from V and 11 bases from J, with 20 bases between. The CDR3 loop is CASSVAGGGWEQYF. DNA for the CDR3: TGTGCCAGCAGTGTGGCAGGTGGCGGATGGGAGCAGTACTTC.

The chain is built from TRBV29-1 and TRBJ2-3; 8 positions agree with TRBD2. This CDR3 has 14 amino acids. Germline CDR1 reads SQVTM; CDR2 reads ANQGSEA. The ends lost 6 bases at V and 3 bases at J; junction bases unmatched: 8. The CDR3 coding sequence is TGCAGCGTCACGGCGGGAGGTGGAACAGATACGCAGTATTTT. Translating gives CSVTAGGGTDTQYF.

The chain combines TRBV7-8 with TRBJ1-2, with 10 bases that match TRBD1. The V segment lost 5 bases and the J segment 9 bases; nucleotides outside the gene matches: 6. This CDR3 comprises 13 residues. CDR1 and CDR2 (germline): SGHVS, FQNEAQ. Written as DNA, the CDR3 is TGTGCCAGCAGCCTGGGACAGGGGTTGAGCTACACCTTC. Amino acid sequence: CASSLGQGLSYTF.

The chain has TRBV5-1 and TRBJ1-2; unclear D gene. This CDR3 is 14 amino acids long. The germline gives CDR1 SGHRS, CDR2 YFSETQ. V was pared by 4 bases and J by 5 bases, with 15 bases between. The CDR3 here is CASSPGATVYGYTF. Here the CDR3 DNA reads TGCGCCAGCAGCCCGGGAGCAACTGTATATGGCTACACCTTC.

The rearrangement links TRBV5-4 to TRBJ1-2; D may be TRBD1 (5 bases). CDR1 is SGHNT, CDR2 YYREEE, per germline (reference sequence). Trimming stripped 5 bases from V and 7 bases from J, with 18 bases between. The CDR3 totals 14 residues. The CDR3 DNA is TGTGCCAGCAGTTTAAGCGGGGGGGAATTTGGCTACACCTTC. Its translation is CASSLSGGEFGYTF.

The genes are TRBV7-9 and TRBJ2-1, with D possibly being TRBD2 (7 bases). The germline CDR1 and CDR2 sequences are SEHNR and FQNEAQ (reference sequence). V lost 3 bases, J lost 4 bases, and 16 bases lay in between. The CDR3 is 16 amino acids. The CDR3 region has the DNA TGTGCCAGCAGCTTGGGGGGGCTAGCGGTTTACAATGAGCAGTTCTTC. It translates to CASSLGGLAVYNEQFF.